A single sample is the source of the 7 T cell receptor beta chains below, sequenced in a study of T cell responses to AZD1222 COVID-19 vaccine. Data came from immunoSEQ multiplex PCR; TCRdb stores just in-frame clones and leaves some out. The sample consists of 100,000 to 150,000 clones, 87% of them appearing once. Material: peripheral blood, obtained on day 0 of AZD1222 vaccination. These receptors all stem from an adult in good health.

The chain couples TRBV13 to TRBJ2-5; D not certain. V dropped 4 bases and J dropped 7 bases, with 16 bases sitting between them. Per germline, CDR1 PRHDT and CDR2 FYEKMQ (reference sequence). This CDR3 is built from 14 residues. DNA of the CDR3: TGTGCCAGCAGCTCCCGACGGACCGACGGGACCCAGTACTTC. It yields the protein CASSSRRTDGTQYF.

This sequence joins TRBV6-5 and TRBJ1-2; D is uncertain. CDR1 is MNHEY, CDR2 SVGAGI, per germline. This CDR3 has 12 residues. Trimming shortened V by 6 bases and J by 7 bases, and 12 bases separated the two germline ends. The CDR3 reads CASRPIGSGYTF. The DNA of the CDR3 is TGTGCCAGCAGGCCCATAGGGAGTGGCTACACCTTC.

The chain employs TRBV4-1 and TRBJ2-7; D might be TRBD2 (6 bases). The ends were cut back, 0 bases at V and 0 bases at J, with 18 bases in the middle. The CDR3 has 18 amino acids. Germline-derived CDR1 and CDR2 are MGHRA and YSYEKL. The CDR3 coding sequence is TGCGCCAGCAGCCAAGATAGGGCTAGCGCGACCAGCTCCTACGAGCAGTACTTC. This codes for CASSQDRASATSSYEQYF.

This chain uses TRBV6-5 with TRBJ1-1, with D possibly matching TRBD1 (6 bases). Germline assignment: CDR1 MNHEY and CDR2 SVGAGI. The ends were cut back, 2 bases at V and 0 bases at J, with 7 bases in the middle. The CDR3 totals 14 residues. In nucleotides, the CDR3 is TGTGCCAGCAGTTACGGGACATTGAACACTGAAGCTTTCTTT. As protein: CASSYGTLNTEAFF.

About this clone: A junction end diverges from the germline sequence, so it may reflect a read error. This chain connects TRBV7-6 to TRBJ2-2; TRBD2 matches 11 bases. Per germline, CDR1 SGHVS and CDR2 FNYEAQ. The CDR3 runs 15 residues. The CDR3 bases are TGTGCCAGCAGCCTAGCGGGGGGCACCACCGGGGAGCTGTTTTTT. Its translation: CASSLAGGTTGELFF.

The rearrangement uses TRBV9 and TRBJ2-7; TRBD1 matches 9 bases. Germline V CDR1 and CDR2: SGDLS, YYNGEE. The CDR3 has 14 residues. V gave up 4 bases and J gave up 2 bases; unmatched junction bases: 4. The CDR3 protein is CASSKDRGAYEQYF. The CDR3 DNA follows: TGTGCCAGCAGCAAGGACAGGGGAGCCTACGAGCAGTACTTC. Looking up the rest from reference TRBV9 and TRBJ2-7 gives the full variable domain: DSGVTQTPKHLITATGQRVTLRCSPRSGDLSVYWYQQSLDQGLQFLIQYYNGEERAKGNILERFSAQQFPDLHSELNLSSLELGDSALYFCASSKDRGAYEQYFGPGTRLTVT.

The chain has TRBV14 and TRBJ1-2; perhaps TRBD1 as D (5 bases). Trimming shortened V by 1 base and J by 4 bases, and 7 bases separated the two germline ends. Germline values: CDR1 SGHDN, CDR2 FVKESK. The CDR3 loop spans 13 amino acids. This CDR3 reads CASSQGQTYGYTF. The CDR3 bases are TGTGCCAGCAGCCAAGGACAGACCTATGGCTACACCTTC.